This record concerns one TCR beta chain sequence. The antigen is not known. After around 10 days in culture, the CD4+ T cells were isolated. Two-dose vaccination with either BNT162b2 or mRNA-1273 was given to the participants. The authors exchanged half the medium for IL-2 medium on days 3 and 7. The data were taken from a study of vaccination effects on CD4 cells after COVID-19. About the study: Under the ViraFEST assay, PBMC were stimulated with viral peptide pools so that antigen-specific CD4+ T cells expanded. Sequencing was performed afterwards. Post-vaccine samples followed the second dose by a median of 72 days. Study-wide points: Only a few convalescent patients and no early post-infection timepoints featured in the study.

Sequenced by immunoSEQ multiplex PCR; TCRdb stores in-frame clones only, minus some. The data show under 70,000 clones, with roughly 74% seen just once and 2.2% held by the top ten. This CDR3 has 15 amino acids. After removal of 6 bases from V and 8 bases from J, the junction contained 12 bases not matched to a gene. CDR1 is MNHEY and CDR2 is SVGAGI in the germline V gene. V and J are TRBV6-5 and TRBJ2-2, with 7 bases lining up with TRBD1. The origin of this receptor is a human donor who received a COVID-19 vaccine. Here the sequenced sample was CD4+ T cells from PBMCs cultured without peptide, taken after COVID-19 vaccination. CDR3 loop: CASRYGKGAQGELFF. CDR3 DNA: TGTGCCAGCAGATACGGGAAGGGGGCGCAGGGGGAGCTGTTTTTT.